The 20 T cell receptor beta chains reported below all come from one sample, sequenced in a study of cytomegalovirus exposure and HLA in healthy donors (dated by TCRdb to 2016 to 2017). The method behind the library was the immunoSEQ multiplex PCR assay. For the multiplex PCR, a mixture combining 60 forward primers for TCR Vbeta segments and 13 reverse primers for TCR Jbeta segments was used. What TCRdb holds here is the immuneACCESS table cut down to in-frame rearrangements. Part of the clones is not present; checked against another copy, under half of the missing clones reflect an unresolved V gene, and the others are unexplained. The sample data list roughly 200,000 clones, and roughly 74% of these were observed just once. The top ten clonotypes cover over 1.5% of the sample. The sequencing sample was made of PBMCs. These receptors originate from a woman aged 25 to 39 in good health and CMV-seronegative.

A note on this clone: The junction does not match germline at one end; this may be a read error. The chain joins TRBV7-9 to TRBJ2-1; D is unclear. CDR1 and CDR2 (germline): SEHNR, FQNEAQ (reference sequence). The CDR3 runs 15 residues. This CDR3 is CSSSLNPVAENEQFF. The DNA for the CDR3 is TGTTCCAGCAGCTTAAACCCGGTTGCGGAGAATGAGCAGTTCTTC.

The chain has TRBV28 and TRBJ2-7; 9 positions match TRBD1. Trimming removed 9 bases from V and 7 bases from J; junction bases left unmatched: 16. The CDR3 contains 15 residues. The germline V gene encodes CDR1 MDHEN and CDR2 SYDVKM. CDR3 sequence reads: CASWTPGTGRWEQYF. The CDR3 DNA reads TGTGCCAGTTGGACCCCCGGGACAGGGCGTTGGGAGCAGTACTTC. Together with reference TRBV28 and TRBJ2-7, the CDR3 gives the full variable domain: DVKVTQSSRYLVKRTGEKVFLECVQDMDHENMFWYRQDPGLGLRLIYFSYDVKMKEKGDIPEGYSVSREKKERFSLILESASTNQTSMYLCASWTPGTGRWEQYFGPGTRLTVT.

This chain joins TRBV5-6 and TRBJ1-2, with D possibly TRBD1 on 5 matching bases. The CDR3 consists of 13 residues. Germline CDR1 reads SGHDT; CDR2 reads YYEEEE. V was pared by 4 bases and J by 5 bases, with 12 bases between. The CDR3 region has the DNA TGTGCCAGCAGCCCATATGGGGCTTATGGCTACACCTTC. Translated: CASSPYGAYGYTF.

The chain carries TRBV5-4 and TRBJ2-2; D is perhaps TRBD1 (5 bases). With 3 bases removed from V and 3 bases from J, the gap between germline ends came to 12 bases. Looked up from germline, CDR1 is SGHNT and CDR2 is YYREEE (reference sequence). There are 15 residues in the CDR3. CDR3 nucleotide sequence: TGTGCCAGCAGCTCCCTTTTGGGGCACACCGGGGAGCTGTTTTTT. This translates into CASSSLLGHTGELFF.

The CDR3 DNA sequence: TGTGCCAGCAGTTACGTAGGGGACACTGAAGCTTTCTTT. The encoded protein is CASSYVGDTEAFF. The chain has TRBV27 and TRBJ1-1; D is perhaps TRBD1 (5 bases). The CDR3 contains 13 residues. V lost 4 bases and J lost 3, with 9 bases in between. Germline V CDR1 and CDR2: MNHEY, SMNVEV (reference sequence).

The V and J genes are TRBV7-9 and TRBJ2-6; perhaps TRBD1 as D (6 bases). Germline CDR1 reads SEHNR; CDR2 reads FQNEAQ (reference sequence). Trimming removed 10 bases at V and 0 bases at J, with 16 bases between. This CDR3 has 16 residues. The CDR3 DNA follows: TGTGCCACCCCCCTGACAGGCAACTCTGGGGCCAACGTCCTGACTTTC. Protein: CATPLTGNSGANVLTF.

J is TRBJ1-2 and V is TRBV27, with D possibly matching TRBD1 (5 bases). This CDR3 comprises 18 residues. The germline CDR1 and CDR2 sequences are MNHEY and SMNVEV (reference sequence). Trimming left V 5 bases short and J 0 bases short, with 22 bases between. CDR3 nucleotides: TGTGCCAGCAGTGCCAACCCCGGGACTGATGCAACTAACTATGGCTACACCTTC. This translates into CASSANPGTDATNYGYTF.

The V call is TRBV5-1, the J call TRBJ2-1, with 9 positions matching TRBD2. Per germline, CDR1 SGHRS and CDR2 YFSETQ. Germline trimming cut 6 bases from V and 2 bases from J; bases unmatched to any gene: 9. CDR3 size: 16 residues. The CDR3 is CASTTNSGGTYNEQFF. DNA of the CDR3: TGCGCCAGCACCACAAATAGCGGGGGCACCTACAATGAGCAGTTCTTC.

This clone came up once. V gene TRBV13 combines with J gene TRBJ2-5; possible D gene TRBD1, 6 bases. The CDR3 extends over 13 amino acids. CDR1 is PRHDT and CDR2 is FYEKMQ in the germline V gene (reference sequence). Trimming removed 4 bases from V and 3 bases from J, with 9 bases in between. CDR3 loop: CASSSAGEETQYF. As DNA, the CDR3 is TGTGCCAGCAGCTCTGCAGGGGAAGAGACCCAGTACTTC. Filled out from reference TRBV13 and TRBJ2-5, the complete variable domain reads AAGVIQSPRHLIKEKRETATLKCYPIPRHDTVYWYQQGPGQDPQFLISFYEKMQSDKGSIPDRFSAQQFSDYHSELNMSSLELGDSALYFCASSSAGEETQYFGPGTRLLVL.

V gene TRBV30 combines with J gene TRBJ1-5; possibly TRBD1 for D (6 bases). This CDR3 has 13 amino acids. CDR1 and CDR2 (germline): GTSNPN, SVGIG (reference sequence). V was cut by 0 bases and J by 6 bases, with 9 bases left in between. The DNA for the CDR3 is TGTGCCTGGAGTGTTGAGGGGGTTCAGCCCCAGCATTTT. Its translation is CAWSVEGVQPQHF.

The chain uses TRBV27 and TRBJ1-3, with 7 bases identical to TRBD1. This CDR3 has 14 amino acids. From germline, CDR1 is MNHEY and CDR2 SMNVEV (reference sequence). With V trimmed by 5 bases and J by 4 bases, 5 bases remained unmatched. CDR3 nucleotides: TGTGCCAGCAGTCCCGAGGGACAGGGAAACACCATATATTTT. This codes for CASSPEGQGNTIYF.

The rearrangement joins TRBV30 to TRBJ2-1, with 9 nucleotides matching TRBD2. This CDR3 contains 18 residues. Germline trimming cut 2 bases from V and 5 bases from J; bases unmatched to any gene: 16. In germline, CDR1 is GTSNPN, CDR2 SVGIG (reference sequence). This CDR3 reads CAWSKPSFGGRADNEQFF. In nucleotides, the CDR3 is TGTGCCTGGAGTAAACCTTCGTTTGGCGGGAGGGCCGACAATGAGCAGTTCTTC.

The V gene is TRBV6-1, the J gene TRBJ2-5, with 9 bases that match TRBD2. The DNA end is more similar to TRBJ2-7, so the J call may be wrong. The CDR3 spans 15 residues. The V gene's germline CDR1 is MNHNS and CDR2 SASEGT. CDR3 sequence (DNA): TGTGCCAGCAGTTTTAGCGGGAGTAGCTCCTACGAGCAGTACTTC. Its translation is CASSFSGSSSYEQYF.

V gene TRBV5-1 combines with J gene TRBJ2-3; 9 positions match TRBD2. Germline V gene lookup returns CDR1 SGHRS and CDR2 YFSETQ. The CDR3 loop spans 18 amino acids. Trimming cost V 0 bases and J 2 bases; bases outside gene matches: 10. The CDR3 DNA follows: TGCGCCAGCAGCTTGGGTAGCGGGGGCGGCACCACCACAGATACGCAGTATTTT. Its protein product is CASSLGSGGGTTTDTQYF.

The chain is built from TRBV18 and TRBJ2-7; 12 positions agree with TRBD2. Trimming at V came to 4 bases and at J to 7 bases, leaving 14 bases not matched to a gene. Germline CDR1 reads KGHSH; CDR2 reads LQKENI. This CDR3 has 17 amino acids. Here the CDR3 DNA reads TGTGCCAGCTCACTAAATGGACGACTAGCGGGAGAGTTGGAGCAGTACTTC. Translated: CASSLNGRLAGELEQYF.

The V gene is TRBV6-6, the J gene TRBJ1-5; TRBD1 agrees at 7 bases. V gave up 2 bases and J gave up 1 base; unmatched junction bases: 5. There are 16 residues in the CDR3. CDR1 is MNHNY and CDR2 is SVGAGI in the germline V gene (reference sequence). CDR3 residues: CASSYEGAWSNQPQHF. The CDR3 coding sequence is TGTGCCAGCAGTTACGAGGGGGCATGGAGCAATCAGCCCCAGCATTTT.

The V call is TRBV2, the J call TRBJ2-1, with D tentatively TRBD1 (6 bases). Germline CDR1 reads SNHLY; CDR2 reads FYNNEI. Trimming removed 4 bases at V and 5 bases at J, with 18 bases between. This CDR3 is 16 amino acids long. As DNA, the CDR3 is TGTGCCAGCAGTGCACACGGACAGTTTTCGAACAATGAGCAGTTCTTC. The encoded protein is CASSAHGQFSNNEQFF.

V usage is TRBV15 and J usage is TRBJ2-2, with 9 nucleotides matching TRBD2. The junction had 17 bases not matched to a gene; V was cut back by 1 base and J by 5 bases. CDR3 length: 20 amino acids. Germline lookup yields CDR1 LNHNV and CDR2 YYDKDF (reference sequence). CDR3 DNA sequence: TGTGCCACCAGCAGAGTCAGAGACAACCAGAGGCTAGCGGGGACCGGGGAGCTGTTTTTT. This translates into CATSRVRDNQRLAGTGELFF.

The count of this clone is one. The V call is TRBV25-1, the J call TRBJ2-2; D possibly corresponds to TRBD2 (5 bases). The CDR3 spans 16 residues. The germline CDR1 and CDR2 sequences are MGHDK and SYGVNS. V lost 8 bases and J 4 bases, leaving 20 bases between the germline ends. CDR3 protein: CASYPRSDSGTGELFF. The CDR3 DNA follows: TGTGCCAGCTATCCTCGTTCGGACTCAGGCACCGGGGAGCTGTTTTTT.

This clone has only a few counts. The chain joins TRBV27 to TRBJ2-7; the match to TRBD2 covers 9 bases. The V gene's germline CDR1 is MNHEY and CDR2 SMNVEV (reference sequence). The V gene end was trimmed by 4 bases and the J gene end by 4 bases; junction bases not matched to a gene: 8. CDR3 length: 15 amino acids. CDR3 protein: CASSSLAGIAYEQYF. The CDR3 DNA follows: TGTGCCAGCAGTTCGCTAGCGGGGATAGCGTACGAGCAGTACTTC.